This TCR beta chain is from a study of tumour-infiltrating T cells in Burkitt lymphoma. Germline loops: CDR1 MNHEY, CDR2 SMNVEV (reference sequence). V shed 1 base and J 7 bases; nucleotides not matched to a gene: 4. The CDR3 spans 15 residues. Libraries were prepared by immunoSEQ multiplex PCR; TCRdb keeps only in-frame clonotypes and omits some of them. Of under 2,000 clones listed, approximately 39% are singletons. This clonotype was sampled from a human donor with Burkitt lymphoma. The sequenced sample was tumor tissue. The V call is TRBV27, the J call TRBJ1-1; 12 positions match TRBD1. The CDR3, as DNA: TGTGCCAGCAGTTTATGGGACAGGGGGCTCAATGAAGCTTTCTTT. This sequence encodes CASSLWDRGLNEAFF.